This T cell receptor beta chain comes out of a study of shared clonotypes between healthy human individuals. The naive CD8 population came from CD45RO-negative cells selected for CCR7, without terminally differentiated effector memory CD45RA+ cells. Using immunoSEQ multiplex PCR, the repertoire was profiled, and TCRdb retains in-frame clones only, with some absent. The table records over 2,000,000 clones, just over 90% of them present only once. This sequence originates from a man aged 18 to 29 in good health. Some clones in this sample may be carry-over from other donors' samples. Specimen: naive CD8+ T cells from PBMCs.

CDR3: CASSPGGRAQETQYF. CDR3 in DNA: TGTGCCAGCAGCCCCGGTGGGAGGGCCCAAGAGACCCAGTACTTC. The chain couples TRBV9 to TRBJ2-5; 7 bases are a match to TRBD2. The CDR3 spans 15 residues. Losses at the gene ends were 4 bases for V and 1 base for J; bases not matched to a gene: 7. Germline CDR1 reads SGDLS; CDR2 reads YYNGEE.